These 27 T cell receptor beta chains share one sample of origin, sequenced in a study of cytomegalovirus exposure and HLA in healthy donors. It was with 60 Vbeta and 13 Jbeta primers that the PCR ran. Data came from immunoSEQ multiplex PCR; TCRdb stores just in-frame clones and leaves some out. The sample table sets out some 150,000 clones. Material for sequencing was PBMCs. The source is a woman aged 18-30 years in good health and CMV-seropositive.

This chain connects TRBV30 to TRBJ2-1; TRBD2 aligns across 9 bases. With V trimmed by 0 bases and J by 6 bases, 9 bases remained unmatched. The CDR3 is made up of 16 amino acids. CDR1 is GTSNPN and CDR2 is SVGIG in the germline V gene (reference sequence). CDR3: CAWSVLAGRRANEQFF. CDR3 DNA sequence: TGTGCCTGGAGTGTACTAGCGGGTCGGCGGGCCAATGAGCAGTTCTTC.

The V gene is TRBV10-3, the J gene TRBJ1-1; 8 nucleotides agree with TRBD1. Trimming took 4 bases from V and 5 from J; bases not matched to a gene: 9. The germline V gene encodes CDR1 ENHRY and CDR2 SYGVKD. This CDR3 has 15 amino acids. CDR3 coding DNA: TGTGCCATCAGTGTTACAGGGGGAATTGGGACTGAAGCTTTCTTT. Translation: CAISVTGGIGTEAFF.

CDR3 in DNA: TGCAGCGTTGAAGCGGTCTCTGGGGCCAACGTCCTGACTTTC. As protein: CSVEAVSGANVLTF. The chain carries TRBV29-1 and TRBJ2-6; D is unclear. Trimming pared 1 base from V and 0 bases from J, leaving 4 bases between. The CDR3 covers 14 residues. In germline, CDR1 is SQVTM, CDR2 ANQGSEA.

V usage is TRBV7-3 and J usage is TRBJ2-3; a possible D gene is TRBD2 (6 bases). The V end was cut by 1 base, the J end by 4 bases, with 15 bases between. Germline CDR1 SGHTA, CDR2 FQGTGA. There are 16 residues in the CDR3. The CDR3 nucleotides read TGTGCCAGCAGCTTAAGGGGCGGGGTAGCGCCAGATACGCAGTATTTT. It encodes CASSLRGGVAPDTQYF. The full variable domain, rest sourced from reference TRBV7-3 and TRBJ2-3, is GAGVSQTPSNKVTEKGKYVELRCDPISGHTALYWYRQSLGQGPEFLIYFQGTGAADDSGLPNDRFFAVRPEGSVSTLKIQRTERGDSAVYLCASSLRGGVAPDTQYFGPGTRLTVL.

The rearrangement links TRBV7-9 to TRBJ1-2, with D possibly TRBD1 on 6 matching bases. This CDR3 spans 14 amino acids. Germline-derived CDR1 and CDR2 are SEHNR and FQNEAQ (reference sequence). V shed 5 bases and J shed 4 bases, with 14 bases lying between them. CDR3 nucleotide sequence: TGTGCCAGCAGCCCGACAGGAGCAACCTATGGCTACACCTTC. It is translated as CASSPTGATYGYTF.

The CDR3: CASRRQGAPRTEAFF. CDR3 sequence (DNA): TGTGCCAGCAGAAGACAGGGGGCGCCCCGCACTGAAGCTTTCTTT. This chain joins TRBV27 and TRBJ1-1; 10 nucleotides align to TRBD1. CDR1 and CDR2 (germline): MNHEY, SMNVEV (reference sequence). The CDR3 spans 15 residues. V shed 6 bases, J shed 4 bases, and the junction held 8 bases outside the gene matches.

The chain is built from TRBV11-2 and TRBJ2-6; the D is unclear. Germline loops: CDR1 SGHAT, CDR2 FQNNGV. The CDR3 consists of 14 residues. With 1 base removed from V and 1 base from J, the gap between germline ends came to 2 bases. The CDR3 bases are TGTGCCAGCAGCTTAGCTTCTGGGGCCAACGTCCTGACTTTC. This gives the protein CASSLASGANVLTF. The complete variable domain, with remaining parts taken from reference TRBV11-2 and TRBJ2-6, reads EAGVAQSPRYKIIEKRQSVAFWCNPISGHATLYWYQQILGQGPKLLIQFQNNGVVDDSQLPKDRFSAERLKGVDSTLKIQPAKLEDSAVYLCASSLASGANVLTFGAGSRLTVL.

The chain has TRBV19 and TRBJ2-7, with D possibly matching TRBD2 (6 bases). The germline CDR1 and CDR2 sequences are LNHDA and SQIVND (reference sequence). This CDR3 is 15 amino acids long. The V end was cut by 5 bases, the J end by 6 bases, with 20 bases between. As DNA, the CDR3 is TGTGCCAGTAGTGGGGGAAGACTAGTCAGCGGCGAGCAGTACTTC. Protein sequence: CASSGGRLVSGEQYF.

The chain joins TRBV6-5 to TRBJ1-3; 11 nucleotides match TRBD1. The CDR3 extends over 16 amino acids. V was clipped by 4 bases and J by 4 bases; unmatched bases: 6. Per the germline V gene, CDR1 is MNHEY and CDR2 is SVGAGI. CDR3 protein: CASSSRTGGMGNTIYF. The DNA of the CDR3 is TGTGCCAGCAGTTCCCGGACAGGGGGCATGGGAAACACCATATATTTT.

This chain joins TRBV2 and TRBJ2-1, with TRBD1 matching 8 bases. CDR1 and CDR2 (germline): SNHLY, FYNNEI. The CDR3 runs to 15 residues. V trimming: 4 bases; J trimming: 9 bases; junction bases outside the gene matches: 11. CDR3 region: CASSAGGAGWGEQFF. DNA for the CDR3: TGTGCCAGCAGTGCAGGGGGCGCTGGGTGGGGTGAGCAGTTCTTC.

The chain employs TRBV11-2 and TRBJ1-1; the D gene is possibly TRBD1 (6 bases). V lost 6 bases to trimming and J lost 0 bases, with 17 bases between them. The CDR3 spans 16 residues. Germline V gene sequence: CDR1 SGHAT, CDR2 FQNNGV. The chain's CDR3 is CASRIGGGRLNTEAFF. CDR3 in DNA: TGTGCCAGCAGAATAGGGGGGGGCAGGTTGAACACTGAAGCTTTCTTT.

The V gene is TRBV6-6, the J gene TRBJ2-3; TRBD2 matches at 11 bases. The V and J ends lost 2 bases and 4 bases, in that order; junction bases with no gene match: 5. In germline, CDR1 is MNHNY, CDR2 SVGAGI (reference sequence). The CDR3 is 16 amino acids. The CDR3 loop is CASSYLSGGAPDTQYF. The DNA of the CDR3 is TGTGCCAGCAGTTACCTTAGCGGGGGGGCTCCAGATACGCAGTATTTT.

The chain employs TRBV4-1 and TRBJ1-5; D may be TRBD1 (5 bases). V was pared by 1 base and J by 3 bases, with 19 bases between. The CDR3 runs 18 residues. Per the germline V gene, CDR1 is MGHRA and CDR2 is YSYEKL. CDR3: CASSQGRIRAASNQPQHF. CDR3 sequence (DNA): TGCGCCAGCAGCCAAGGTCGAATCAGGGCCGCCTCCAATCAGCCCCAGCATTTT.

DNA of the CDR3: TGTGCCTGCTCAAAGGGACAGTTCTACGAGCAGTACTTC. It encodes CACSKGQFYEQYF. This chain joins TRBV30 and TRBJ2-7; 7 bases align to TRBD1. J was trimmed by 3 bases and V by 6 bases; bases with no gene match: 8. The germline CDR1 and CDR2 sequences are GTSNPN and SVGIG (reference sequence). This CDR3 has 13 amino acids.

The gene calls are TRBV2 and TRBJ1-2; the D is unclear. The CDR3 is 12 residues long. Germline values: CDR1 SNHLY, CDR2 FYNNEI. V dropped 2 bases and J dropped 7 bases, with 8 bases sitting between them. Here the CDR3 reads CASSESLSGYTF. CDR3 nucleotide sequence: TGTGCCAGCAGTGAATCCCTCAGTGGCTACACCTTC.

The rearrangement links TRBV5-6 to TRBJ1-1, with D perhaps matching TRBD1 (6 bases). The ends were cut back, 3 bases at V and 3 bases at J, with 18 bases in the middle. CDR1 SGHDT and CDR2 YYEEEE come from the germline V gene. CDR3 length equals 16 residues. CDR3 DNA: TGTGCCAGCAGCTCAGGACTGAGGGGGAGGGACACTGAAGCTTTCTTT. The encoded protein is CASSSGLRGRDTEAFF. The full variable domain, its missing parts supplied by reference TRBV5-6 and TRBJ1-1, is DAGVTQSPTHLIKTRGQQVTLRCSPKSGHDTVSWYQQALGQGPQFIFQYYEEEERQRGNFPDRFSGHQFPNYSSELNVNALLLGDSALYLCASSSGLRGRDTEAFFGQGTRLTVV.

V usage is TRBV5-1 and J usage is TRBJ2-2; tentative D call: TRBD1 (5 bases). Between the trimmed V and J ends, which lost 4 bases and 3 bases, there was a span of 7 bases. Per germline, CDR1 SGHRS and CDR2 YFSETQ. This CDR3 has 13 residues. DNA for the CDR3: TGCGCCAGCAGCCCACAGGACACCGGGGAGCTGTTTTTT. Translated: CASSPQDTGELFF.

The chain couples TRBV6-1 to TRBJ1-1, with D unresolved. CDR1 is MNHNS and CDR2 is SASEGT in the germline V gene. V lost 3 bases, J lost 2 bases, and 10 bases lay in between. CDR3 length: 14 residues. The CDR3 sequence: CASSEGRLNTEAFF. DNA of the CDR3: TGTGCCAGCAGTGAGGGCAGGCTAAACACTGAAGCTTTCTTT.

In DNA, the CDR3 is TGTGCCAGCAGCTTGGTTCCCCGGGAGACCCAGTACTTC. This codes for CASSLVPRETQYF. The rearrangement joins TRBV5-6 to TRBJ2-5; D is uncertain. Trimming shortened V by 0 bases and J by 5 bases, and 8 bases separated the two germline ends. CDR1 is SGHDT, CDR2 YYEEEE, per germline. This CDR3 has 13 residues.

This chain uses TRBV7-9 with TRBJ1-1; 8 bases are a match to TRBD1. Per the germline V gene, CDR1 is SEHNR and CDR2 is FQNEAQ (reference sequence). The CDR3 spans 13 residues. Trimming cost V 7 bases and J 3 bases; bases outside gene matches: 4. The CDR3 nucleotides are TGTGCCAGCAAACAGGGGGAGGACACTGAAGCTTTCTTT. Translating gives CASKQGEDTEAFF.

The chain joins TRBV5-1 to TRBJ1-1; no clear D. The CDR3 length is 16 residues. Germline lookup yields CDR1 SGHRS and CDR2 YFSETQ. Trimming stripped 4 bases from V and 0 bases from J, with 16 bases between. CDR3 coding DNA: TGCGCCAGCAGCCAAAAAGTTCAGGCTATGAACACTGAAGCTTTCTTT. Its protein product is CASSQKVQAMNTEAFF.

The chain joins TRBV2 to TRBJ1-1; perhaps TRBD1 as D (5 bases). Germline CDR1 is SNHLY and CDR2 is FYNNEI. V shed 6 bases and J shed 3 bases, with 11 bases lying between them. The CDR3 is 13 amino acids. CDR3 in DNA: TGTGCCAGCAGGGGGCAAAGGGACACTGAAGCTTTCTTT. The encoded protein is CASRGQRDTEAFF.

The CDR3 DNA reads as TGTGCCAGCAGCATGAGGGTTGCGGGATATTTCTCCGATACGCAGTATTTT. It specifies CASSMRVAGYFSDTQYF. V is TRBV21-1 and J is TRBJ2-3; the table names TRBD2, a call not compared with the DNA. TRBV21-1 represents a pseudogene. The CDR3 is 17 residues long.

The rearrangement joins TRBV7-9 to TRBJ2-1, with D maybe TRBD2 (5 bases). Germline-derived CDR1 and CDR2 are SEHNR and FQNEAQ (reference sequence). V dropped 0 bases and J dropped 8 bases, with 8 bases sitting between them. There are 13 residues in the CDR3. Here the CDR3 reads CASSLARGYEQFF. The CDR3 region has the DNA TGTGCCAGCAGCTTAGCGCGAGGGTATGAGCAGTTCTTC.

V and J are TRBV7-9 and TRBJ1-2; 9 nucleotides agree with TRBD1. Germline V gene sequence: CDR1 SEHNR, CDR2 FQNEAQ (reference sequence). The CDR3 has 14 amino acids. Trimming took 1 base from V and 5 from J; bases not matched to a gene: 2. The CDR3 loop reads CASSLGGTGYGYTF. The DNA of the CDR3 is TGTGCCAGCAGCTTAGGGGGGACAGGGTATGGCTACACCTTC.

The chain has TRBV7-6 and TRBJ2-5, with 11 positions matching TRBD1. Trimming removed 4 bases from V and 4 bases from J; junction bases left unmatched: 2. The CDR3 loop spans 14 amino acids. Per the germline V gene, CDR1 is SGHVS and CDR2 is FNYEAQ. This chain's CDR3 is CASSSGQGGETQYF. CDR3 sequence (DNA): TGTGCCAGCAGCTCGGGACAGGGGGGAGAGACCCAGTACTTC.

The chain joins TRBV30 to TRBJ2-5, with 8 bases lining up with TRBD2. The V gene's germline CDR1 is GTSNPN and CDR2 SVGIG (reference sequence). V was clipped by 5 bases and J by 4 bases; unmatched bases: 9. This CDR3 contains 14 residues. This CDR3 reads CAWGLAWGSETQYF. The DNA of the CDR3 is TGTGCCTGGGGACTAGCCTGGGGATCAGAGACCCAGTACTTC. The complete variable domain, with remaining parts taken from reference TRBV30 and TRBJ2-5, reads SQTIHQWPATLVQPVGSPLSLECTVEGTSNPNLYWYRQAAGRGLQLLFYSVGIGQISSEVPQNLSASRPQDRQFILSSKKLLLSDSGFYLCAWGLAWGSETQYFGPGTRLLVL.